This T cell receptor (beta chain) emerged from a study of monozygotic twins with inflammatory bowel disease. Reprocessing the 5' RACE reads, TCRdb reports a single entry for every CDR3 protein and omits DNA. The sample includes more than 300,000 distinct CDR3 sequences. The germline CDR1 and CDR2 sequences are SGHDT and YYEEEE. The CDR3 contains 15 residues. This sequence joins TRBV5-6 and TRBJ1-6; TCRdb's D gene call, TRBD1, goes unchecked for lack of DNA. This TCR derives from a human donor with ulcerative colitis or Crohn's disease, or a healthy co-twin of an affected twin (not recorded which). Material for sequencing was blood. CDR3 amino acids: CASSVDPGGNSPLHF.